Below, one T cell receptor (beta chain) is given with its context. The antigen it binds to is not known. Per-base qualities were not stored, and no clone one base away is much larger. Libraries were prepared through the immunoSEQ multiplex PCR assay. Alongside multiparametric flow cytometry, deep sequencing of rearranged TCR beta loci was used to profile the T cell repertoires. TCRdb provides this immuneACCESS table in a form limited to in-frame rearrangements. Some clones are lacking; in checked studies, under half of them reflect an unresolved V gene, and why the rest are absent is not known. The sample records around 20,000 clones, 80% to 95% of which are singletons. Approximately 6.2% of the sample is in the top ten clones. The germline V gene sets CDR1 to MGHRA and CDR2 to YSYEKL. The CDR3 numbers 18 residues from cysteine through phenylalanine. The entry retains the CDR3 DNA only, 54 bases that are in frame from base 1. Trimming costs V 1 base and J 2 bases, and their ends lie 18 bases apart.

These data originate in a study of lymphopenia after photon versus proton radiotherapy (dated by TCRdb to between 2018 and 2021). About the investigation overall: In patients with gastrointestinal tumors who developed high-grade lymphopenia, the study compared the immunological effects of photon radiation therapy with those of proton radiation therapy. The 20 patients in the cohort had gastrointestinal tumors, were treated with either photon or proton therapy, and subsequently developed lymphopenia. The study aimed to characterize how the two radiation modalities differ in their impact on the immune system. Broader findings and caveats from the paper: Across the cohort, an inverse correlation was found between a larger post-nadir drop in TCR diversity and overall survival time among patients who died. The survival association was assessed only in patients who died, and better survival with proton therapy was presented by the authors as a possibility rather than a demonstrated result. After the lymphocyte count nadir, photon-treated repertoires showed oligoclonal expansion, especially of CD8+ Temra cells, which drove the drop in diversity. Proton-treated patients stayed relatively stable during treatment, while photon-treated patients lost naive T cells and TCR diversity and gained effector/memory populations.

The sequence links TRBV4-1 to TRBJ1-5; the best D guess is TRBD1, with 6 bases matching. Here the sequenced sample was peripheral blood, taken from a patient treated with photon-based radiotherapy. The clonotype was recovered from a man in his 60s with pancreatic cancer. The sequenced DNA is TGCGCCAGCAGCCAAGGACCACCCGGGGGGGGCTGCAATCAGCCCCAGCATTTT. Its protein reads: CASSQGPPGGGCNQPQHF.